Following are 24 T cell receptor beta chains from one sample sequenced in a study of blood T cell repertoires in COVID-19. Data came from immunoSEQ multiplex PCR; TCRdb stores just in-frame clones and leaves some out. The repertoire has tens of thousands of clones, approximately 84% of them found once; the top ten carry just over 3%. The sequencing input was peripheral blood. The origin of the receptors is a man between 65 and 79 years old with COVID-19, enrolled during active disease.

The count of this clone is one. This chain connects TRBV11-3 to TRBJ1-1; D gene uncertain. Trimming took off 5 bases at V and 3 bases at J, with 10 bases between the two ends. In germline, CDR1 is SGHNT, CDR2 YENEEA. CDR3 length: 13 amino acids. The CDR3, as DNA: TGTGCCAGCAGCCCCTCCGGAGACACTGAAGCTTTCTTT. Its protein product is CASSPSGDTEAFF. The full variable domain, completed using reference TRBV11-3 and TRBJ1-1, is EAGVVQSPRYKIIEKKQPVAFWCNPISGHNTLYWYLQNLGQGPELLIRYENEEAVDDSQLPKDRFSAERLKGVDSTLKIQPAELGDSAVYLCASSPSGDTEAFFGQGTRLTVV.

V usage is TRBV6-5 and J usage is TRBJ2-7; D is uncertain. V dropped 6 bases and J dropped 0 bases, with 9 bases sitting between them. Germline CDR1 is MNHEY and CDR2 is SVGAGI. This CDR3 region has 13 residues. CDR3 bases: TGTGCCAGCAGGGGCCCGAACTCCTACGAGCAGTACTTC. Its protein product is CASRGPNSYEQYF.

This clone was seen a handful of times. The rearrangement links TRBV11-2 to TRBJ1-2; D ambiguous. Trimming shortened V by 1 base and J by 1 base, and 7 bases separated the two germline ends. The CDR3 has 14 amino acids. CDR1 is SGHAT, CDR2 FQNNGV, per germline. The CDR3: CASSLGTVNYGYTF. The CDR3 nucleotides are TGTGCCAGCAGCTTAGGAACAGTTAACTATGGCTACACCTTC.

The chain links TRBV27 to TRBJ2-2, with TRBD1 identical over 8 bases. Trimming took 8 bases from V and 4 from J; bases not matched to a gene: 18. From germline, CDR1 is MNHEY and CDR2 SMNVEV (reference sequence). The CDR3 is 18 amino acids. The CDR3 spells CASGGTSGWTGTTGELFF. CDR3 nucleotide sequence: TGTGCCAGCGGTGGAACGAGTGGGTGGACAGGGACCACCGGGGAGCTGTTTTTT.

The chain couples TRBV2 to TRBJ2-7, with D perhaps TRBD1 (6 bases). The CDR3 has 12 amino acids. V lost 6 bases and J 6 bases, leaving 12 bases between the germline ends. Germline lookup yields CDR1 SNHLY and CDR2 FYNNEI. CDR3 sequence: CASRQGLGEQYF. In nucleotides, the CDR3 is TGTGCCAGCAGACAGGGATTGGGCGAGCAGTACTTC.

This clone came up a few times. CDR3 in DNA: TGTGCCAGCAGTTACCTAGATACGCAGTATTTT. It encodes CASSYLDTQYF. The rearrangement joins TRBV6-5 to TRBJ2-3; no clear D. The CDR3 covers 11 residues. From germline, CDR1 is MNHEY and CDR2 SVGAGI. Between the trimmed V and J ends, which lost 2 bases and 5 bases, there was a span of 2 bases.

The chain links TRBV7-2 to TRBJ2-1, with TRBD2 identical over 7 bases. This CDR3 has 13 amino acids. Germline V gene data show CDR1 as SGHTA and CDR2 as FQGNSA. V lost 1 base and J lost 13; bases outside the gene matches: 7. The CDR3 DNA reads as TGTGCCAGCAGCTTAGGGAGGGAGGGAGGACAGTTCTTC. It encodes CASSLGREGGQFF.

The rearrangement uses TRBV6-1 and TRBJ1-2, with D possibly matching TRBD1 (5 bases). Trimming pared 2 bases from V and 1 base from J, leaving 11 bases between. The germline V gene encodes CDR1 MNHNS and CDR2 SASEGT. This CDR3 is built from 15 residues. CDR3 protein: CASSEWGVLNYGYTF. In DNA, the CDR3 is TGTGCCAGCAGTGAATGGGGGGTTCTTAACTATGGCTACACCTTC.

The rearrangement uses TRBV6-6 and TRBJ2-7; TRBD2 aligns across 7 bases. Germline V gene data show CDR1 as MNHNY and CDR2 as SVGAGI (reference sequence). Trimming removed 2 bases from V and 3 bases from J; junction bases left unmatched: 10. The CDR3 is made up of 16 amino acids. CDR3 sequence (DNA): TGTGCCAGCAGTTACAAGAGTAGCGGGCGCCTCTACGAGCAGTACTTC. It codes for CASSYKSSGRLYEQYF.

The rearrangement joins TRBV30 to TRBJ1-2, with unresolved D. The CDR3 has 11 amino acids. Germline CDR1 GTSNPN, CDR2 SVGIG (reference sequence). V shed 5 bases and J shed 8 bases, with 12 bases lying between them. CDR3: CAWSEGGGYTF. CDR3 nucleotide sequence: TGTGCCTGGTCCGAGGGAGGCGGCTACACCTTC.

The chain recombines TRBV28 with TRBJ1-4; 10 positions match TRBD1. With V trimmed by 7 bases and J by 8 bases, 10 bases remained unmatched. The CDR3 consists of 15 residues. Germline lookup yields CDR1 MDHEN and CDR2 SYDVKM. The CDR3: CASIGGGTGAEKLFF. In nucleotides, the CDR3 is TGTGCCAGCATCGGTGGTGGGACAGGGGCCGAAAAACTGTTTTTT.

This clone showed up just a few times. CDR3 residues: CASSVGTGLTNEKLFF. The CDR3 coding sequence is TGTGCCAGCAGCGTAGGTACAGGGCTAACTAATGAAAAACTGTTTTTT. The gene calls are TRBV9 and TRBJ1-4; perhaps TRBD1 as D (6 bases). CDR3 length equals 16 residues. The V end lost 0 bases, the J end lost 1 base, and 10 bases lay between the germline ends. Per germline, CDR1 SGDLS and CDR2 YYNGEE.

The chain recombines TRBV29-1 with TRBJ1-1; 8 bases match TRBD1. The CDR3 has 12 residues. V shed 4 bases and J 7 bases; nucleotides not matched to a gene: 5. Germline CDR1 and CDR2: SQVTM and ANQGSEA. In DNA form, the CDR3 reads TGCAGCGTTGGACAGGGGAAGGGTGAAGCTTTCTTT. This sequence encodes CSVGQGKGEAFF.

The rearrangement uses TRBV11-2 and TRBJ2-1; D not resolved. The CDR3 is 15 residues long. Germline V gives CDR1 SGHAT, CDR2 FQNNGV. With 5 bases removed from V and 8 bases from J, the gap between germline ends came to 19 bases. CDR3 sequence reads: CASSRTSRGNHEQFF. DNA of the CDR3: TGTGCCAGCAGCCGAACATCGAGAGGCAATCATGAGCAGTTCTTC.

Regarding this clone: At one boundary the junction diverges from the germline segment, which might be a read error. The CDR3 loop reads CASSVDGGTQYF. CDR3 bases: TGTGCCAGCAGCGTAGACGGGGGGACCCAGTACTTC. This chain joins TRBV11-2 and TRBJ2-5; D perhaps matches TRBD2 (6 bases). The CDR3 has 12 residues. Germline V lookup: CDR1 SGHAT, CDR2 FQNNGV.

The V and J genes are TRBV5-6 and TRBJ1-2; 8 bases are a match to TRBD1. V lost 3 bases, J lost 2 bases, and 18 bases stayed unmatched. The CDR3 consists of 19 residues. Germline CDR1 and CDR2: SGHDT and YYEEEE. CDR3 in amino acids: CASSSGTGSISGRNYGYTF. CDR3 in DNA: TGTGCCAGCAGCTCCGGGACAGGCAGTATCTCGGGGCGCAACTATGGCTACACCTTC.

This clone was counted a single time. This sequence joins TRBV7-2 and TRBJ2-5; 8 bases fit TRBD1. The length of the CDR3 is 14 residues. The V gene end was trimmed by 4 bases and the J gene end by 5 bases; junction bases not matched to a gene: 6. CDR1 and CDR2 (germline): SGHTA, FQGNSA. This CDR3 is CASSSQGAMETQYF. CDR3 DNA sequence: TGTGCCAGCAGCTCCCAGGGGGCGATGGAGACCCAGTACTTC.

V is TRBV15 and J is TRBJ1-5, with 12 bases aligning to TRBD1. This CDR3 has 17 residues. Per germline, CDR1 LNHNV and CDR2 YYDKDF (reference sequence). Unmatched junction bases numbered 5, after V lost 1 base and J lost 4 bases. The CDR3 region is CATSRGGDRGRNQPQHF. The CDR3 region has the DNA TGTGCCACCAGCAGAGGAGGGGACAGGGGGCGTAATCAGCCCCAGCATTTT.

In this sample, this clone turned up once. V gene TRBV19 combines with J gene TRBJ1-1; 7 bases agree with TRBD1. J lost 1 base, V lost 0 bases, and 8 bases had no gene match. CDR1 LNHDA and CDR2 SQIVND come from the germline V gene (reference sequence). This CDR3 is built from 17 residues. The chain's CDR3 is CASSIDGATGRNTEAFF. The CDR3 DNA reads as TGTGCCAGTAGTATAGATGGCGCGACAGGGAGGAACACTGAAGCTTTCTTT.

The chain combines TRBV28 with TRBJ1-2; 7 bases agree with TRBD1. Losses at the gene ends were 5 bases for V and 4 bases for J; bases not matched to a gene: 7. The CDR3 is 14 residues long. Germline V gives CDR1 MDHEN, CDR2 SYDVKM. As DNA, the CDR3 is TGTGCCAGCAGTCGACAGGGTTCTCTCTATGGCTACACCTTC. This sequence encodes CASSRQGSLYGYTF.

This chain links TRBV3-1 (or the pseudogene TRBV3-2) with TRBJ2-5; TRBD2 might be the D (5 bases). The CDR3 is made up of 14 amino acids. V gave up 3 bases and J gave up 2 bases, with 10 bases separating them. Germline loops: CDR1 LGHDT, CDR2 YNNKEL (reference sequence). CDR3 coding DNA: TGTGCCAGCAGCCATGTTTCGGGACAAGAGACCCAGTACTTC. Protein product: CASSHVSGQETQYF.

The chain joins TRBV7-2 to TRBJ2-1; D gene unclear. Germline assignment: CDR1 SGHTA and CDR2 FQGNSA. Trimming took off 0 bases at V and 2 bases at J, with 8 bases between the two ends. CDR3 size: 15 residues. CDR3 nucleotide sequence: TGTGCCAGCAGCTTAGCCCCTGTAGCCTACAATGAGCAGTTCTTC. This translates into CASSLAPVAYNEQFF.

The J gene is TRBJ1-2, the V gene TRBV30; D unclear. In germline, CDR1 is GTSNPN, CDR2 SVGIG (reference sequence). The CDR3 runs to 12 residues. Trimming took 6 bases from V and 3 from J, leaving 11 bases between them. CDR3 coding DNA: TGTGCCTGCCCGGGATCTCACTATGGCTACACCTTC. Translating gives CACPGSHYGYTF.

The V call is TRBV5-4, the J call TRBJ1-1, with TRBD1 identical over 8 bases. Trimming at V came to 4 bases and at J to 3 bases, leaving 8 bases not matched to a gene. CDR3 size: 15 residues. Looked up from germline, CDR1 is SGHNT and CDR2 is YYREEE (reference sequence). CDR3 nucleotide sequence: TGTGCCAGCAGCAATACGGACAGGGCACACACTGAAGCTTTCTTT. Encoded protein: CASSNTDRAHTEAFF.